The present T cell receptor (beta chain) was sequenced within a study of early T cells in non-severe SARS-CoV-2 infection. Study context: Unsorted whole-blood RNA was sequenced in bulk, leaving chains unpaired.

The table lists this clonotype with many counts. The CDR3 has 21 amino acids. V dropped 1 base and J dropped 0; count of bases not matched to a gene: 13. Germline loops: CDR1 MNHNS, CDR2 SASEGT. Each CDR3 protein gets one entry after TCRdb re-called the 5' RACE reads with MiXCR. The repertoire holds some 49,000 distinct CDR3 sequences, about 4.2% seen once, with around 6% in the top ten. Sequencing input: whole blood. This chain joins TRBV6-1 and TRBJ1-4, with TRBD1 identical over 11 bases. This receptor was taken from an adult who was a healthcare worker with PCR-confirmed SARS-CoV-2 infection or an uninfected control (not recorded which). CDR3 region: CASSEVFIRGTGGATNEKLFF. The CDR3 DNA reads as TGTGCCAGCAGTGAAGTTTTCATTCGCGGGACAGGGGGTGCAACTAATGAAAAACTGTTTTTT.